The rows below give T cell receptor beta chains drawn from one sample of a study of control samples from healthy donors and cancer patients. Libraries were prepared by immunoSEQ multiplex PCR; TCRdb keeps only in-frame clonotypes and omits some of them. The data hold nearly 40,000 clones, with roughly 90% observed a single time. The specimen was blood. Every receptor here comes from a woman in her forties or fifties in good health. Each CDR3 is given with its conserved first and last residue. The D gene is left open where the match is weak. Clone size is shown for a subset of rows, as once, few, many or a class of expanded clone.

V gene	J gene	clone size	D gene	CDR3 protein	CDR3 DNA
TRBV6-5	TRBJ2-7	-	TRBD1	CASLLRQGAYEQYF	TGTGCCAGTCTCTTGAGACAGGGGGCGTACGAGCAGTACTTC
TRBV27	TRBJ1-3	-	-	CASSLSGQDGGSGNTIYF	TGTGCCAGCAGTTTAAGTGGGCAGGATGGGGGCTCTGGAAACACCATATATTTT
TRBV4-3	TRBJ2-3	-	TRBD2	CASSQDKRGIRTDTQYF	TGCGCCAGCAGCCAAGACAAGCGGGGGATCCGCACAGATACGCAGTATTTT
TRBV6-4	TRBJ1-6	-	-	CASSESANSPLHF	TGTGCCAGCAGTGAGTCTGCCAATTCACCCCTCCACTTT
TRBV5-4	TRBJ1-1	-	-	CASSPPAGREEAFF	TGTGCCAGCAGCCCACCGGCAGGGCGGGAGGAAGCTTTCTTT
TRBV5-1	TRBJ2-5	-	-	CASSLQLQETQYF	TGCGCCAGCAGCTTACAGCTACAAGAGACCCAGTACTTC
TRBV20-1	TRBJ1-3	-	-	CSAVTGNTIYF	TGCAGTGCTGTGACTGGAAACACCATATATTTT
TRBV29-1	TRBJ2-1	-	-	CSVGQPSGNEQFF	TGCAGCGTTGGACAGCCGTCTGGGAATGAGCAGTTCTTC
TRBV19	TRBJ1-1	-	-	CASRDGGSGGDTEAFF	TGTGCCAGTAGAGATGGAGGGAGCGGTGGGGACACTGAAGCTTTCTTT
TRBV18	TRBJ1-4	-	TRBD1	CASSPVAGTGREKLFF	TGTGCCAGCTCACCCGTGGCCGGGACAGGGCGTGAAAAACTGTTTTTT
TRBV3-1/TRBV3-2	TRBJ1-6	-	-	CASSQALTGPLHF	TGTGCCAGCAGCCAAGCCTTAACAGGGCCCCTCCACTTT
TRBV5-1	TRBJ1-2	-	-	CASSLDRPGGYTF	TGCGCCAGCAGCTTGGACCGCCCTGGGGGCTACACCTTC
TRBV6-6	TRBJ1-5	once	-	CASMDGMGNQPQHF	TGTGCCAGCATGGACGGGATGGGCAATCAGCCCCAGCATTTT
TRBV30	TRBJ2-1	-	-	CAWSVQNSQQFF	TGTGCCTGGAGTGTACAGAACAGTCAGCAGTTCTTC
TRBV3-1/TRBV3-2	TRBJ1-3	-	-	CASSADNSGNTIYF	TGTGCCAGCAGCGCTGATAACTCTGGAAACACCATATATTTT
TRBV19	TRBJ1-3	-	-	CASRSSGNTIYF	TGTGCCAGTAGGAGCTCTGGAAACACCATATATTTT
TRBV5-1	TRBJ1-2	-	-	CASSTTANYGYTF	TGCGCCAGCAGCACGACAGCTAACTATGGCTACACCTTC
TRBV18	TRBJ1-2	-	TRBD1	CASSPSEGGLQRTGSTNYGYTF	TGTGCCAGCTCACCCTCAGAGGGGGGGCTTCAGAGGACAGGGTCAACTAACTATGGCTACACCTTC
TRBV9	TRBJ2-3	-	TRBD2	CASSVEGLAGGTDTQYF	TGTGCCAGCAGCGTAGAGGGACTAGCGGGGGGCACAGATACGCAGTATTTT
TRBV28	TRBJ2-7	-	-	CASSDSNSYEQYF	TGTGCCAGCAGTGACTCAAACTCCTACGAGCAGTACTTC
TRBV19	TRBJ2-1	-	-	CASSIAGDPSNEQFF	TGTGCCAGTAGTATAGCGGGGGATCCGTCCAATGAGCAGTTCTTC
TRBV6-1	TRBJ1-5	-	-	CASSEDTRPQHF	TGTGCCAGCAGTGAAGACACTAGGCCCCAGCATTTT
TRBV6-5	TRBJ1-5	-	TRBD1	CASSHGQGANQPQHF	TGTGCCAGCAGCCACGGGCAGGGGGCCAATCAGCCCCAGCATTTT
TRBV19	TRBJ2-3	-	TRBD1	CASSAFETGGQDTQYF	TGTGCCAGTAGTGCCTTTGAGACAGGGGGCCAGGATACGCAGTATTTT
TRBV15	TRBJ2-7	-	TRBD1	CATSPRQLGTAYEQYF	TGTGCCACCAGCCCCCGTCAACTAGGGACAGCCTACGAGCAGTACTTC
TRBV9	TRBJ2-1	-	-	CASSGLRANEQFF	TGTGCCAGCAGCGGGCTTAGAGCGAATGAGCAGTTCTTC
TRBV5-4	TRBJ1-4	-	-	CASSISTGTNEKLFF	TGTGCCAGCAGCATATCGACAGGAACTAATGAAAAACTGTTTTTT
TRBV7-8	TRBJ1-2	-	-	CATRVGEHGYTF	TGTGCAACTAGGGTGGGGGAACATGGCTACACCTTC
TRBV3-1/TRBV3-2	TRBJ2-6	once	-	CASSQIRAGANVLTF	TGTGCCAGCAGCCAAATCCGGGCCGGGGCCAACGTCCTGACTTTC
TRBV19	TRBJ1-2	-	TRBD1	CASSIDRTGVYYGYTF	TGTGCCAGTAGTATAGATCGGACAGGGGTCTACTATGGCTACACCTTC
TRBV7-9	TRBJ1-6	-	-	CASSLSTGGGNSPLHF	TGTGCCAGCAGCCTCTCAACGGGAGGAGGCAATTCACCCCTCCACTTT
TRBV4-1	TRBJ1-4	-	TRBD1	CASSQTTGSNEKLFF	TGCGCCAGCAGCCAAACGACAGGGTCTAATGAAAAACTGTTTTTT
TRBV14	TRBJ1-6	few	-	CASSQDRLEYSPLHF	TGTGCCAGCAGCCAAGATCGGCTCGAATATTCACCCCTCCACTTT
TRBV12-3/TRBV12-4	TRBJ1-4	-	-	CASSTGGEKLFF	TGTGCCAGCAGCACGGGGGGTGAAAAACTGTTTTTT
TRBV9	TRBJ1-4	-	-	CASSSGVREKLFF	TGTGCCAGCAGCTCAGGGGTCCGTGAAAAACTGTTTTTT
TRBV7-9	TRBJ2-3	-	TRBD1	CASSLTGTTDTQYF	TGTGCCAGCAGCTTGACAGGGACCACAGATACGCAGTATTTT
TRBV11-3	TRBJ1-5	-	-	CASPTGGHQPQHF	TGTGCCAGCCCGACAGGCGGCCATCAGCCCCAGCATTTT
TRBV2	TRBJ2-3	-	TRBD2	CARGTSGEGTQYF	TGTGCCAGGGGGACTAGCGGGGAAGGTACGCAGTATTTT
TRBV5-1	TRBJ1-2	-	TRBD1	CASSEGTGHYYGYTF	TGCGCCAGCAGCGAAGGGACAGGGCATTACTATGGCTACACCTTC
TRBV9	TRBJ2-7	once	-	CASSVVLGRPTTYEQYF	TGTGCCAGCAGCGTAGTGCTAGGCAGGCCGACAACCTACGAGCAGTACTTC
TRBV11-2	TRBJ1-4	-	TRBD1	CASSFTGENEKLFF	TGTGCCAGCAGCTTTACAGGGGAGAATGAAAAACTGTTTTTT
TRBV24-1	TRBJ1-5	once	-	CATSGGGNQPQHF	TGTGCCACCTCGGGGGGCGGTAATCAGCCCCAGCATTTT
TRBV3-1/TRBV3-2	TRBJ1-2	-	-	CASSQEGGNYGYTF	TGTGCCAGCAGCCAAGAGGGAGGGAACTATGGCTACACCTTC
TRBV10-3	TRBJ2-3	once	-	CAISDRSTDTQYF	TGTGCCATCAGTGACAGGAGCACAGATACGCAGTATTTT